Listed below are T cell receptor beta chains from one sample, sequenced in a study of shared clonotypes between healthy human individuals. Sequenced by immunoSEQ multiplex PCR; TCRdb stores in-frame clones only, minus some. The table lists some 470,000 clones, 70% to 80% of them singletons, with 10% to 15% in the top ten. The sample was PBMCs. The receptors were sampled from a woman between 40 and 55 years old in good health. Some clones in this sample may be carry-over from other donors' samples. CDR3s include the opening cysteine and the closing phenylalanine or tryptophan. A D gene is named only where the DNA matches it firmly. Some rows mark clone size as missing; the rest say once, few, many or name a class of expanded clone.

j_call | v_call | clone_size | d_call | cdr3_nt | cdr3_aa
TRBJ2-5 | TRBV29-1 | NA | NA | TGCAGCGGGGAGAGGGAGACCCAGTACTTC | CSGERETQYF
TRBJ2-1 | TRBV5-6 | NA | TRBD2 | TGTGCCAGCAGCTTGTTTGTGGCTAGCGGGAGTTGGAATGAGCAGTTCTTC | CASSLFVASGSWNEQFF
TRBJ2-6 | TRBV19 | NA | NA | TGTGCCAGTAGTAGTGAGGGCCTCTCTGGGGCCAACGTCCTGACTTTC | CASSSEGLSGANVLTF
TRBJ2-7 | TRBV27 | once | TRBD1 | TGTGCCAGCAGTTCCAACAGGGGGCAGCAGTACTTC | CASSSNRGQQYF
TRBJ2-7 | TRBV28 | NA | TRBD1 | TGTGCCAGCAGGAAAGACAGGGGGGCTCTCTACGAGCAGTACTTC | CASRKDRGALYEQYF
TRBJ2-3 | TRBV15 | NA | TRBD1 | TGTGCCACCAGCAACCCAGGGGGCACGCAGTATTTT | CATSNPGGTQYF
TRBJ2-2 | TRBV10-3 | NA | NA | TGTGCCATCGGAATCCAACTAGTGGCGAACACCGGGGAGCTGTTTTTT | CAIGIQLVANTGELFF
TRBJ1-1 | TRBV4-1 | NA | NA | TGCGCCAGCAGCCGAGTCGCTATGAACACTGAAGCTTTCTTT | CASSRVAMNTEAFF
TRBJ2-6 | TRBV6-4 | many | NA | TGTGCCAGCAGTGACTCGGACAGCTCTGGGGCCAACGTCCTGACTTTC | CASSDSDSSGANVLTF
TRBJ1-2 | TRBV2 | NA | TRBD1 | TGTGCCAGCATCAGGGGGAGGAATGATGGCTACACCTTC | CASIRGRNDGYTF
TRBJ1-2 | TRBV5-1 | NA | TRBD1 | TGCGCCAGCAGCTGGATTACAGGGGACTATGGCTACACCTTC | CASSWITGDYGYTF
TRBJ1-5 | TRBV30 | many | TRBD1 | TGTGCCTGGAGAGCCGGGACAGGGGATAGCAATCAGCCCCAGCATTTT | CAWRAGTGDSNQPQHF
TRBJ1-5 | TRBV19 | NA | NA | TGTGCCAGTAGTGGGGGGGCTAATAGCAATCAGCCCCAGCATTTT | CASSGGANSNQPQHF
TRBJ1-4 | TRBV7-9 | NA | NA | TGTGCCAGCAGCTTAGAACAAGCGAATGAAAAACTGTTTTTT | CASSLEQANEKLFF
TRBJ2-7 | TRBV5-6 | once | TRBD2 | TGTGCCAGCAGCTTGTCACTAGCGGAGCACTACGAGCAGTACTTC | CASSLSLAEHYEQYF
TRBJ1-2 | TRBV7-9 | NA | NA | TGTGCCAGCAGCCTGCCACAGGGAGTTGGCTACACCTTC | CASSLPQGVGYTF
TRBJ2-7 | TRBV28 | NA | TRBD2 | TGTGCCAGCAGCGATCTGGCGGGAGTGGGCTCCTACGAGCAGTACTTC | CASSDLAGVGSYEQYF
TRBJ1-5 | TRBV19 | NA | NA | TGTGCCAGTAGTATTGGTTTTTCGGACCAGCCCCAGCATTTT | CASSIGFSDQPQHF
TRBJ2-6 | TRBV28 | NA | NA | TGTGCCAGCAGTTTTTCAGCAGGGGCCGCGGGGGCCAACGTCCTGACTTTC | CASSFSAGAAGANVLTF